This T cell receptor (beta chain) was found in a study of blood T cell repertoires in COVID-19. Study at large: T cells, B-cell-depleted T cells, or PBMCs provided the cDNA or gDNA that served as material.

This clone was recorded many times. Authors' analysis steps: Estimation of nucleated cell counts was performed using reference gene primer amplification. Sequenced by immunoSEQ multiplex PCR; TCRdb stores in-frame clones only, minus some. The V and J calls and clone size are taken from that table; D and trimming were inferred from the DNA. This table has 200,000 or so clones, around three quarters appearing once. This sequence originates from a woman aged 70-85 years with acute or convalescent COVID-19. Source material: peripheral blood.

This chain's CDR3 is CASSLPGGAQETQYF. Here the CDR3 DNA reads TGTGCCAGCAGCTTGCCGGGAGGCGCCCAAGAGACCCAGTACTTC. The V and J genes are TRBV5-6 and TRBJ2-5; 7 bases line up with TRBD2. Unmatched junction bases numbered 4, after V lost 1 base and J lost 1 base. Per the germline V gene, CDR1 is SGHDT and CDR2 is YYEEEE. This CDR3 is 15 amino acids long.